The entry below gives a single T cell receptor (beta chain) sequence along with its context. As for treatment: some 20 received Ad26.COV2.S at low or high dose, single or two shots; a few received placebo; per-sample allocation not given. Samples analyzed were those drawn on day 63 after the first vaccine or placebo injection. The table came from immunoSEQ multiplex PCR; TCRdb's copy has only in-frame clones and leaves some out. Here the sample spans about 400,000 clones, roughly 90% being singletons. This sample is part of a study of Ad26.COV2.S vaccination and SARS-CoV-2 variants. CDR1 SGHTA and CDR2 FQGTGA come from the germline V gene. Losses at the gene ends were 3 bases for V and 4 bases for J; bases not matched to a gene: 8. The CDR3 loop spans 17 amino acids.

The sequencing here drew on peripheral blood, taken in a trial of Ad26.COV2.S vaccine versus placebo. The receptor was isolated from a person between 18 and 59 years old who received the Ad26.COV2.S COVID-19 vaccine or a placebo. J is TRBJ2-1 and V is TRBV7-3; 11 bases line up with TRBD2. DNA of the CDR3: TGTGCCAGCAGCTTCCTCCCGGGACTAGCGGAGTACAATGAGCAGTTCTTC. The encoded protein is CASSFLPGLAEYNEQFF.